The T cell receptor (beta chain) under discussion was sequenced for a study of early T cells in non-severe SARS-CoV-2 infection. Study background: The study sequenced bulk RNA from unsorted whole blood, with chains unpaired.

Between the trimmed V and J ends, which lost 4 bases and 0 bases, there was a span of 14 bases. The CDR3 covers 15 residues. The V gene's germline CDR1 is SGHKS and CDR2 YYEKEE (reference sequence). Individual cDNA molecules carried attached unique molecular identifiers. TCRdb reprocessed the 5' RACE reads with MiXCR, giving one entry per CDR3 protein. Here the sample spans about 22,000 distinct CDR3 sequences, over 4% being singletons. Findings of the study overall: Sequences matched to VDJdb favored anti-spike CD8 responses, while private and CD4 specificities were missed.

As for this clonotype: Its antigen is undetermined.

The sequenced sample was whole blood. The chain carries TRBV5-5 and TRBJ2-7; D not certain. The clonotype comes from an adult who was a healthcare worker with PCR-confirmed SARS-CoV-2 infection or an uninfected control (not recorded which). The CDR3 DNA follows: TGTGCCAGCAGCGCCGGCTGGACGGACTCCTACGAGCAGTACTTC. Translation gives CASSAGWTDSYEQYF.